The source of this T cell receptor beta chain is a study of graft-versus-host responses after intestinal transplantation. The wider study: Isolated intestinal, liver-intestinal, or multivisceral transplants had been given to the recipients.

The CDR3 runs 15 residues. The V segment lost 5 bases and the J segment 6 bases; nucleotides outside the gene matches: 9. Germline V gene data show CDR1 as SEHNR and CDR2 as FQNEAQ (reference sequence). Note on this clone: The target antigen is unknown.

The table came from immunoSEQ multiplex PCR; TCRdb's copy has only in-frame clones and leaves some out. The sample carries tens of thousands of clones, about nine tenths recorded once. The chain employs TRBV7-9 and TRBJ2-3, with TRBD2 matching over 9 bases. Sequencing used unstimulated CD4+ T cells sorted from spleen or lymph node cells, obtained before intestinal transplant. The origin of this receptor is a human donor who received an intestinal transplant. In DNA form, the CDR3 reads TGTGCCAGCAGCCCCGGGGTAGCGGGGGCGGATACGCAGTATTTT. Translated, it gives CASSPGVAGADTQYF.